The 7 T cell receptor beta chains below all came from one sample that was sequenced in a study of T-cell memory formation after mild COVID-19. Via MiXCR, TCRdb re-called the 5' RACE reads, giving one row per CDR3 protein. The sample has 100,000 to 150,000 distinct CDR3 sequences; roughly 6.2% are singletons. The sequenced material came from PBMCs or a T cell subset sorted from them (not recorded which). Receptors were obtained from an adult woman who had mild COVID-19 (a few samples of this study predate the infection). Cell type and time point are not known.

This clonotype was detected ten times or more. The rearrangement links TRBV12-3 or TRBV12-4 to TRBJ2-7; a possible D gene is TRBD2 (6 bases). This CDR3 contains 12 residues. Trimming pared 6 bases from V and 6 bases from J, leaving 12 bases between. DNA for the CDR3: TGTGCCAGCAGCCGGGGGTCCGGCGAGCAGTACTTC. It encodes CASSRGSGEQYF.

Only a few counts were recorded for this clonotype. The chain uses TRBV18 and TRBJ2-1; TRBD2 matches 11 bases. The ends lost 0 bases at V and 0 bases at J; junction bases unmatched: 1. CDR1 and CDR2 (germline): KGHSH, LQKENI. The length of the CDR3 is 17 residues. The CDR3 nucleotides are TGTGCCAGCTCACCACCGACTAGCGGGATCTCCTACAATGAGCAGTTCTTC. The encoded protein is CASSPPTSGISYNEQFF.

This clonotype was counted ten times or more. This chain joins TRBV12-3 or TRBV12-4 and TRBJ2-3; perhaps TRBD2 as D (5 bases). The V end was cut by 5 bases, the J end by 5 bases, with 8 bases between. The CDR3 covers 12 residues. This CDR3 is CASSPEGDTQYF. The CDR3 DNA follows: TGTGCCAGCAGTCCCGAGGGAGATACGCAGTATTTT.

Ten or more counts support this clonotype. CDR3 protein: CSAIRAHGADTQYF. In DNA, the CDR3 is TGCAGCGCCATCCGGGCCCATGGGGCAGATACGCAGTATTTT. This rearrangement joins TRBV29-1 to TRBJ2-3; D unresolved. Trimming took off 7 bases at V and 4 bases at J, with 18 bases between the two ends. This CDR3 spans 14 amino acids. In germline, CDR1 is SQVTM, CDR2 ANQGSEA.

This clonotype showed up many times. The chain employs TRBV5-1 and TRBJ2-3; D is perhaps TRBD2 (6 bases). CDR3 length equals 15 residues. V was pared by 4 bases and J by 2 bases, with 14 bases between. The germline V gene encodes CDR1 SGHRS and CDR2 YFSETQ. In DNA form, the CDR3 reads TGCGCCAGCAGCCCCCGGGACTTCAACACAGATACGCAGTATTTT. This gives the protein CASSPRDFNTDTQYF.

V is TRBV7-3 and J is TRBJ2-6; D unresolved. Trimming removed 2 bases at V and 0 bases at J, with 11 bases between. Germline values: CDR1 SGHTA, CDR2 FQGTGA. This CDR3 comprises 17 residues. The CDR3 DNA follows: TGTGCCAGCAGCTTATCAGCTTTCCCCTCTGGGGCCAACGTCCTGACTTTC. Amino acids: CASSLSAFPSGANVLTF.

This clonotype was found a few times. The CDR3 sequence: CASSPRVEETQYF. Written as DNA, the CDR3 is TGTGCCAGCTCACCACGCGTAGAAGAGACCCAGTACTTC. V is TRBV18 and J is TRBJ2-5; D is undetermined. CDR1 is KGHSH and CDR2 is LQKENI in the germline V gene. The CDR3 spans 13 residues. With 1 base removed from V and 3 bases from J, the gap between germline ends came to 6 bases.